This TCR beta chain derives from a study of T cells after yellow fever vaccination. General study findings and limits: Re-detected after boosting: most primary clones, 96% of CD4 and about 90% of CD8. High-abundance clonotypes from the bulk population could contaminate FACS-sorted repertoires.

Production of TCR cDNA was by 5'RACE template switching, which also added a universal primer site and UMIs. MiXCR, run by TCRdb on the 5' RACE reads, gives a single entry per CDR3 protein. The sample includes a few hundred thousand distinct CDR3 sequences, approximately 13% seen only once; the top ten take roughly 0.5%. This clonotype was counted only a few times. The antigen is unknown. The sequencing used CD4+ T cells sorted from PBMCs, collected 45 days after the yellow fever booster vaccination. The source of this sequence is a young man who received the YFV17D yellow fever vaccine.

In nucleotides, the CDR3 is TGTGCCAGCAGACTAGGGTCAACCACTGAAGCTTTCTTT. Amino acids: CASRLGSTTEAFF. The rearrangement joins TRBV12-3 or TRBV12-4 to TRBJ1-1; D uncertain. CDR3 length: 13 residues. V was trimmed by 6 bases and J by 4 bases, leaving 12 bases between them.